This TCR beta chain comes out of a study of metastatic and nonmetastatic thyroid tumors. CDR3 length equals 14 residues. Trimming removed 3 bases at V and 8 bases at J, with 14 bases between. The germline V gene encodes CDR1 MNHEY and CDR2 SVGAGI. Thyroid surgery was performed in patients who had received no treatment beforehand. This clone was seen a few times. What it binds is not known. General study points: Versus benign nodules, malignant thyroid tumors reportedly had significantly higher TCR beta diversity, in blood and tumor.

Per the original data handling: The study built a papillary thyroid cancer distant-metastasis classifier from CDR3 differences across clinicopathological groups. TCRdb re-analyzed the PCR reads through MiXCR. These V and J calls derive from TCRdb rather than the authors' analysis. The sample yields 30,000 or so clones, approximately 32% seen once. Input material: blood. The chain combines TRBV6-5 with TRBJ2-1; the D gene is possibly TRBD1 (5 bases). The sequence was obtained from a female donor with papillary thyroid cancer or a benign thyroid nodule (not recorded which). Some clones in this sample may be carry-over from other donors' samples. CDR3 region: CASSYRHRGYEQFF. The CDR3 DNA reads TGTGCCAGCAGTTATCGTCATAGGGGTTATGAGCAGTTCTTC.